This T cell receptor beta chain was identified during a study of identical twins. Overall study results and limits: Possibly, invariant MAIT and iNKT cells partly confounded zero-insertion analyses. Conclusions relied on cross-sectional statistical analysis, not following the same donors.

TCRdb reprocessed the 5' RACE reads via MiXCR and lists one record per CDR3 protein. Of some 500,000 distinct CDR3 sequences detected, 12% to 15% appear once; the ten largest clones hold about 0.54%. Turning to this clonotype: Antigen specificity is unknown.

Per germline, CDR1 MRHNA and CDR2 SNTAGT. V shed 2 bases, J shed 3 bases, and the junction held 17 bases outside the gene matches. CDR3 length equals 19 residues. These data also formed part of another study, on yellow fever vaccine responses in identical twins.

This rearrangement joins TRBV6-4 to TRBJ2-5; 8 bases align to TRBD2. Sequencing was performed on CD4+ T cells sorted from blood. The sequence was collected from a woman between 18 and 29 years old in good health. CDR3 in amino acids: CASSDLNGEKGLGKETQYF. Here the CDR3 DNA reads TGTGCCAGCAGTGACCTCAACGGTGAAAAGGGACTAGGAAAAGAGACCCAGTACTTC.